The rows below give T cell receptor beta chains drawn from one sample of a study of blood T cell repertoires in COVID-19. Here immunoSEQ multiplex PCR was the method, and the copy in TCRdb shows in-frame clones only, minus some. The table shows 140,000 to 150,000 clones, with 85% to 90% occurring only once. Sequences were obtained from peripheral blood. The receptor set was obtained from a man younger than 35 with COVID-19, enrolled during active disease. The CDR3 runs from the conserved cysteine through the conserved F or W. The D gene is left open where the match is weak. Rows may omit the clone size; those that give it use once, few, many or a size class.

TRBV10-3	-	TRBD2	TRBJ2-7	TGTGCCATCAGCGGGACTAGCGGGAGCTCCTACGAGCAGTACTTC	CAISGTSGSSYEQYF
TRBV11-2	-	TRBD2	TRBJ2-5	TGTGCCAGCAGCGGAATATCGGGACTAGCGGGAGCGGGTCAAGAGACCCAGTACTTC	CASSGISGLAGAGQETQYF
TRBV28	-	TRBD1	TRBJ2-6	TGTGCCAGCAGTCGGACAGGGGGTTCCTGGGCCAACGTCCTGACTTTC	CASSRTGGSWANVLTF
TRBV30	once	TRBD1	TRBJ1-2	TGTGCCTGGAGCCCAGGGACAGTTAATGGCTACACCTTC	CAWSPGTVNGYTF
TRBV4-1	-	-	TRBJ1-5	TGCGCCAGCAGCCAAGCGGGGGGGAGCAATCAGCCCCAGCATTTT	CASSQAGGSNQPQHF
TRBV2	-	-	TRBJ1-2	TGTGCCAGCAGCTGGACAGCAAACTATGGCTACACCTTC	CASSWTANYGYTF
TRBV28	-	TRBD2	TRBJ2-3	TGTGCCAGCGGACTAGCGGGAGGGTGGGATACGCAGTATTTT	CASGLAGGWDTQYF
TRBV19	-	TRBD2	TRBJ2-1	TGTGCCAGTAGTATTCCCGGGCTAGCGGGGTACAATGAGCAGTTCTTC	CASSIPGLAGYNEQFF
TRBV7-8	-	-	TRBJ1-1	TGTGCCAGCAGCCCTAGGGGGACCGCTAACACTGAAGCTTTCTTT	CASSPRGTANTEAFF
TRBV6-2/TRBV6-3	-	TRBD1	TRBJ1-1	TGTGCCAGCAGTTGGACAGGGGGACGGAGCACTGAAGCTTTCTTT	CASSWTGGRSTEAFF
TRBV28	-	TRBD2	TRBJ2-3	TGTGCCAGCACCCCCAACCCCGGACTAGTTTTCGCAGATACGCAGTATTTT	CASTPNPGLVFADTQYF
TRBV28	-	-	TRBJ2-5	TGTGCCAGCAGTATGACGGGACTTCGACGGGAGACCCAGTACTTC	CASSMTGLRRETQYF
TRBV7-2	-	-	TRBJ1-5	TGTGCCAGCAGCTTTAAAAGTACAGGGTCGGGCAATCAGCCCCAGCATTTT	CASSFKSTGSGNQPQHF
TRBV11-2	-	-	TRBJ2-3	TGTGCCAGCAGCTTAAGACTAGATACGCAGTATTTT	CASSLRLDTQYF
TRBV3-1/TRBV3-2	-	TRBD1	TRBJ2-5	TGTGCCAGCAGGCAAAAGACAGGGCAGATCGAGACCCAGTACTTC	CASRQKTGQIETQYF
TRBV5-1	-	-	TRBJ2-6	TGCGCCAGCAGCTTTACCGGTGGGCGCCACCTCTCTGGGGCCAACGTCCTGACTTTC	CASSFTGGRHLSGANVLTF
TRBV19	-	-	TRBJ1-5	TGTGCCAGTAGTATAGGAAGGAGCTACAATCAGCCCCAGCATTTT	CASSIGRSYNQPQHF
TRBV24-1	-	-	TRBJ2-7	TGTGCCACCAGTGATTTGCCCACAGCTATTAAACAGGTTACGCCCGAGCAGTACTTC	CATSDLPTAIKQVTPEQYF
TRBV19	-	-	TRBJ2-1	TGTGCCACTAGAGAGGGGGGGTGGAGCTACAATGAGCAGTTCTTC	CATREGGWSYNEQFF
TRBV30	-	-	TRBJ2-3	TGTGCCTGGAACGAGGGGACAAGGGCCACAGATACGCAGTATTTT	CAWNEGTRATDTQYF
TRBV5-4	-	TRBD2	TRBJ2-1	TGTGCCAGCAGCACACCGGGACTAGCGCCAAACAATGAGCAGTTCTTC	CASSTPGLAPNNEQFF
TRBV5-8	-	TRBD2	TRBJ2-5	TGTGCCAGCAGCCCCGGGACTAGCGGGAGAGAGGAGACCCAGTACTTC	CASSPGTSGREETQYF
TRBV29-1	-	TRBD1	TRBJ2-1	TGCAGCGCTGTCAGGGGGAGCTCCTACAATGAGCAGTTCTTC	CSAVRGSSYNEQFF
TRBV9	-	TRBD2	TRBJ2-1	TGTGCCAGCAGCCGACTAGCGGGAGGGCCATCTGAGCAGTTCTTC	CASSRLAGGPSEQFF
TRBV2	many	TRBD1	TRBJ1-6	TGTGCCAGCAGGGATTGGACAGGGGATACTTCACCCCTCCACTTT	CASRDWTGDTSPLHF
TRBV6-2/TRBV6-3	-	TRBD2	TRBJ2-1	TGTGCCAGCAGACCTATAACTAGCGGGGTATACAATGAGCAGTTCTTC	CASRPITSGVYNEQFF
TRBV6-5	-	-	TRBJ1-4	TGTGCCAGCAGTTTAGGAGGGTACTCCAGTGAAAAACTGCTTTTT	CASSLGGYSSEKLLF
TRBV5-1	-	-	TRBJ1-1	TGCGCCAGCAGTTTGTCGGGTACGATGAACACTGAAGCTTTCTTT	CASSLSGTMNTEAFF
TRBV7-8	-	TRBD1	TRBJ1-3	TGTGCCAGCAGCTTAGTTCAGGGGGCCCTCTCTGGAAACACCATATATTTT	CASSLVQGALSGNTIYF
TRBV28	-	TRBD2	TRBJ2-1	TGTGCCAGCAGTTTAGATGGCGGGAGGCCGCAGATCTTC	CASSLDGGRPQIF
TRBV5-1	-	-	TRBJ1-5	TGCGCCAGCAGCGCTTGGGGGGGCAATCAGCCCCAGCATTTT	CASSAWGGNQPQHF
TRBV28	-	-	TRBJ1-1	TGTGCCAGCAGCGATTCCGCGCGCACTGAAGCTTTCTTT	CASSDSARTEAFF
TRBV24-1	-	TRBD2	TRBJ2-1	TGTGCCACCAGTGACCCGGATAGCGGGGGCTACAATGAGCAGTTCTTC	CATSDPDSGGYNEQFF
TRBV27	-	TRBD1	TRBJ2-7	TGTGCCAGCAGTCTGTTTGGACAGGGCGCCGAGCAGTACTTC	CASSLFGQGAEQYF
TRBV4-3	few	-	TRBJ2-7	TGCGCCAGCAGCCAAGATTCCCGGGGTCGCGACGAGCAGTACTTC	CASSQDSRGRDEQYF
TRBV24-1	once	-	TRBJ1-4	TGTGCCACCAGTGACCCCAGACCTACAACTAATGAAAAACTGCTTTTT	CATSDPRPTTNEKLLF
TRBV19	few	-	TRBJ1-1	TGTGCCAGTAGTATCGGACAAAACACTGAAGCTTTCTTT	CASSIGQNTEAFF
TRBV4-1	-	TRBD2	TRBJ2-1	TGCGCCAGCAGCGGGGGAGGAGCGGGCGGGACTAATTACAATGAGCAGTTCTTC	CASSGGGAGGTNYNEQFF
TRBV7-7	-	-	TRBJ2-7	TGTGCCAGCAGCTTAGAGCCAGGGTCCTACGAGCAGTACTTC	CASSLEPGSYEQYF
TRBV9	-	TRBD2	TRBJ2-7	TGTGCCAGCAGCGTGGCTAGCGGGAGCTACGAGCAGTACTTC	CASSVASGSYEQYF
TRBV4-3	-	-	TRBJ2-1	TGCGCCAGCAGCCAAGACCCATACAATGAGCAGTTCTTC	CASSQDPYNEQFF
TRBV27	-	-	TRBJ2-7	TGTGCCAGCAGTTTATTTGGGACAACCTACGAGCAGTACTTC	CASSLFGTTYEQYF
TRBV24-1	-	TRBD1	TRBJ1-4	TGTGCCACCAGTGATTATCCGGGACAGGGTTGGGTAAAACTGTTTTTT	CATSDYPGQGWVKLFF